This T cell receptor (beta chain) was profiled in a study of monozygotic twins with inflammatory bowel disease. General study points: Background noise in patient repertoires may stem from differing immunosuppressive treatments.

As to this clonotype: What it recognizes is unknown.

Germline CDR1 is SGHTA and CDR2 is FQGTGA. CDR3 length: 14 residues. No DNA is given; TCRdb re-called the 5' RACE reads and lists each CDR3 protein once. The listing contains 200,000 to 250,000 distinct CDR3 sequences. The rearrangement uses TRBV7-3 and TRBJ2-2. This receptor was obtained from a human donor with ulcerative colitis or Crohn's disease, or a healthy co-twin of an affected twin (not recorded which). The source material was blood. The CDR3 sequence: CASSLFGNTGELFF.